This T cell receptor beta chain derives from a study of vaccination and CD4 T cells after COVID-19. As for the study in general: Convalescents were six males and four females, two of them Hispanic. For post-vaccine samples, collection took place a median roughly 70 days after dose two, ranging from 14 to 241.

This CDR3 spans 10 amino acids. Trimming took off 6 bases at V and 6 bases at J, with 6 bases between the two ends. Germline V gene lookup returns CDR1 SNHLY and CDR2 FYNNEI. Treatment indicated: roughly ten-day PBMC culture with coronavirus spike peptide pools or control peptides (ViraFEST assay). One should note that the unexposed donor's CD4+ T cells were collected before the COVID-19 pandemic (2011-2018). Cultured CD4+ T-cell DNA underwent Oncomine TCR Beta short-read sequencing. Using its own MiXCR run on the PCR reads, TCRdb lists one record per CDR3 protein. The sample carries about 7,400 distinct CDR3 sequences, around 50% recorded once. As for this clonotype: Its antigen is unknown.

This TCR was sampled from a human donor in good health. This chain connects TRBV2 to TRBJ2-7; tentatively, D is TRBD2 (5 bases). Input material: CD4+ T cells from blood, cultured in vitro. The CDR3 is CASRRAEQYF. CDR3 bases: TGTGCCAGCAGGAGGGCCGAGCAGTACTTC.